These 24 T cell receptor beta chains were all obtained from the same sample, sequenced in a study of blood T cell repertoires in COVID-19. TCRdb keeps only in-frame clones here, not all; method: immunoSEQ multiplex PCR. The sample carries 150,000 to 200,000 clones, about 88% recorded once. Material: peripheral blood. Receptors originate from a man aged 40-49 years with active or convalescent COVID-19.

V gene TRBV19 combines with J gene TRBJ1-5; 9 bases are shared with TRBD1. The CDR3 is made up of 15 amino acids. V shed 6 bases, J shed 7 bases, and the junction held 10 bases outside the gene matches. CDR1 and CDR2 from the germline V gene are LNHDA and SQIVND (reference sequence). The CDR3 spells CASSPGTGFPQPQHF. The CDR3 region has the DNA TGTGCCAGTAGCCCCGGGACAGGGTTTCCGCAGCCCCAGCATTTT.

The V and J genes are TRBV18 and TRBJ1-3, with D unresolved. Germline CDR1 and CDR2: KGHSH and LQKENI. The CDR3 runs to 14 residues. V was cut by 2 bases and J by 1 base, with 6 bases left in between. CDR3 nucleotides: TGTGCCAGCTCACCAAACGGTTCTGGAAACACCATATATTTT. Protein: CASSPNGSGNTIYF.

The CDR3 loop reads CASSEGQILSYEQYF. The CDR3, as DNA: TGTGCCAGCAGCGAAGGACAGATCCTCTCCTACGAGCAGTACTTC. The chain recombines TRBV11-1 with TRBJ2-7, with a tentative D call TRBD1 (6 bases). With 5 bases removed from V and 0 bases from J, the gap between germline ends came to 14 bases. This CDR3 has 15 residues. Germline V gene sequence: CDR1 SGHAT, CDR2 FQDESV (reference sequence).

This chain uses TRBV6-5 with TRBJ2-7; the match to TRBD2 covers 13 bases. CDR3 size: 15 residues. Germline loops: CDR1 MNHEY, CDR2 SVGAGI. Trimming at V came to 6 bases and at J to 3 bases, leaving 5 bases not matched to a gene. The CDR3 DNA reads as TGTGCCAGCAGGGATACTAGCGGGAGGGTCTACGAGCAGTACTTC. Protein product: CASRDTSGRVYEQYF.

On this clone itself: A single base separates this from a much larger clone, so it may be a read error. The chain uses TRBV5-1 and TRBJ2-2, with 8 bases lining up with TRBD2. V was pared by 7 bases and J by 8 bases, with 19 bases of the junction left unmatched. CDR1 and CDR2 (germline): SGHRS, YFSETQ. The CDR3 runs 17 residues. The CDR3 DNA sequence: TGCGCCAGCGAGACCGGGGGGGTACCTATTGTCGGAGGGGAGCTGTTTTTT. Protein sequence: CASETGGVPIVGGELFF. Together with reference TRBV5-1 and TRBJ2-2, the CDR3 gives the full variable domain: KAGVTQTPRYLIKTRGQQVTLSCSPISGHRSVSWYQQTPGQGLQFLFEYFSETQRNKGNFPGRFSGRQFSNSRSEMNVSTLELGDSALYLCASETGGVPIVGGELFFGEGSRLTVL.

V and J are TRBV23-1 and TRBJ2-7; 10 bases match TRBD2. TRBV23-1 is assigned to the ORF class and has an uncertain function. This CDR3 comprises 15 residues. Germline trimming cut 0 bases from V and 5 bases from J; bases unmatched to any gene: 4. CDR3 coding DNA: TGCGCCAGCAGTCAATCGGAGCGGGGGGGACACGAGCAGTACTTC. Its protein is CASSQSERGGHEQYF.

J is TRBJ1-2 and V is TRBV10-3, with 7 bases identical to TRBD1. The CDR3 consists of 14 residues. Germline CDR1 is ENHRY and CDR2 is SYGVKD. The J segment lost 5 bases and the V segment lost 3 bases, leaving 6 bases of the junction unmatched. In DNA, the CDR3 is TGTGCCATCAGTGACGGACAGGCGGGGTATGGCTACACCTTC. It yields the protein CAISDGQAGYGYTF.

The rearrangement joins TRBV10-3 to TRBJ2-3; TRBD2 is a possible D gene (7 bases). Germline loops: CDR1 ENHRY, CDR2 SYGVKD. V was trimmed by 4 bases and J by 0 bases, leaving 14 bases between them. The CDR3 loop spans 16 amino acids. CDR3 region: CAISALAGASTDTQYF. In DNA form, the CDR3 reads TGTGCCATCAGTGCCCTGGCGGGGGCGAGCACAGATACGCAGTATTTT.

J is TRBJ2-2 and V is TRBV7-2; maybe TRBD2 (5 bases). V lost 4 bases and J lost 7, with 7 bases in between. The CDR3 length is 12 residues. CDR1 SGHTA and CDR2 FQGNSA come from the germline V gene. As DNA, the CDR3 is TGTGCCAGCAGCTACCGGGGCGGGGAGCTGTTTTTT. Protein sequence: CASSYRGGELFF.

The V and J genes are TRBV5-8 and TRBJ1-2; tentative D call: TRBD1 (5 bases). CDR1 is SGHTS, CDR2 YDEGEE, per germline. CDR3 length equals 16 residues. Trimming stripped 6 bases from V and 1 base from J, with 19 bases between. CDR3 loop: CASISYRRNINYGYTF. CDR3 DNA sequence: TGTGCCAGCATCTCCTACAGGAGAAATATTAACTATGGCTACACCTTC.

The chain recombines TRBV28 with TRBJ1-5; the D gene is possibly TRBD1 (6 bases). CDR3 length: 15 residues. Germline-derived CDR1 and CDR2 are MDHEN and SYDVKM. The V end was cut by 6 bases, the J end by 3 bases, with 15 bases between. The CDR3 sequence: CASRIEQGPNQPQHF. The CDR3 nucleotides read TGTGCCAGCAGGATTGAACAGGGCCCCAATCAGCCCCAGCATTTT.

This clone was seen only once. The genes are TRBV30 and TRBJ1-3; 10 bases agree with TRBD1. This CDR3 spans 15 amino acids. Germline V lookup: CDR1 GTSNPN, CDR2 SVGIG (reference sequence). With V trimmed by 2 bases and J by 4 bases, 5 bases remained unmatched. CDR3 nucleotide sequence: TGTGCCTGGAGTCGGGACAGGGGATCAGGAAACACCATATATTTT. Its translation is CAWSRDRGSGNTIYF.

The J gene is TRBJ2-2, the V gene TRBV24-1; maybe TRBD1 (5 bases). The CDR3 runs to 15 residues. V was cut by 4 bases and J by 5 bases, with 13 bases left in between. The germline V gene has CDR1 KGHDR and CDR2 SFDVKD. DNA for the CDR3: TGTGCCACCAGTGACCTGGGGCCATTAACCGGGGAGCTGTTTTTT. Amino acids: CATSDLGPLTGELFF.

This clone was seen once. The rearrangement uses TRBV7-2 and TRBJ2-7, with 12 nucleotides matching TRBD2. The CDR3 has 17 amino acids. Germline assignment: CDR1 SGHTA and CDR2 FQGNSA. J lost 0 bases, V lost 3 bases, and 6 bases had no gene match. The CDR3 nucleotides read TGTGCCAGCAGCTTTCCGGGACTAGCGGGTTCCTCCTACGAGCAGTACTTC. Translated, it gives CASSFPGLAGSSYEQYF.

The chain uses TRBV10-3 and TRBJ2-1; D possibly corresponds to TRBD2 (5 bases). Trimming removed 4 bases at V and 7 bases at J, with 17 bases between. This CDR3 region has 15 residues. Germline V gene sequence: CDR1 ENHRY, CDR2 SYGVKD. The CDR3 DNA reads TGTGCCATCAGTGCTCGTGGAGAGGGCATTAATGAGCAGTTCTTC. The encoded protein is CAISARGEGINEQFF.

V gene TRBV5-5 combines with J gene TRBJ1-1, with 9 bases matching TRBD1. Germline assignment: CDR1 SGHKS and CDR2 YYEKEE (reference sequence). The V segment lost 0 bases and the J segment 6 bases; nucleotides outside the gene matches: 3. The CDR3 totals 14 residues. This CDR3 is CASSLDGTGSEAFF. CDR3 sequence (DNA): TGTGCCAGCAGCTTGGATGGGACAGGGTCTGAAGCTTTCTTT.

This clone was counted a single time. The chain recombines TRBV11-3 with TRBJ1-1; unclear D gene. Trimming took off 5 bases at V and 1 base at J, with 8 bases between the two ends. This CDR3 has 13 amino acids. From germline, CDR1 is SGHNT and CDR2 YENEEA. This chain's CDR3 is CASSLPGNTEAFF. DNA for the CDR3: TGTGCCAGCAGCCTCCCGGGGAACACTGAAGCTTTCTTT.

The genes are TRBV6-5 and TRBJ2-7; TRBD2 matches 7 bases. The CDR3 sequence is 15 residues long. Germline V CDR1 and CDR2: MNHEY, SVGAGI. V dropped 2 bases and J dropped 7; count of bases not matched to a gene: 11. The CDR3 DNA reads TGTGCCAGCAGTTACCGGGCTAGCGGCCCGGGAGAGCAGTACTTC. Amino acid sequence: CASSYRASGPGEQYF.

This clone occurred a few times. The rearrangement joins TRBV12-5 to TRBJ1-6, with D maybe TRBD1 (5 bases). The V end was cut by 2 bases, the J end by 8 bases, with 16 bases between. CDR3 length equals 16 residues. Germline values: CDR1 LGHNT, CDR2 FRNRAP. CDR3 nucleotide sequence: TGTGCTAGTGGTTTGATCCAAGGACAAGGATATTCACCCCTCCACTTT. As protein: CASGLIQGQGYSPLHF.

The CDR3 sequence: CASSPRTSGRAFEQYF. The CDR3 bases are TGTGCCAGCAGCCCCCGGACTAGCGGGAGGGCCTTTGAGCAGTACTTC. The genes are TRBV6-7 and TRBJ2-7; TRBD2 agrees at 15 bases. TRBV6-7 qualifies as an ORF whose function is uncertain. This CDR3 has 16 amino acids. With 6 bases clipped from V and 7 bases from J, the junction kept 10 bases outside the gene matches.

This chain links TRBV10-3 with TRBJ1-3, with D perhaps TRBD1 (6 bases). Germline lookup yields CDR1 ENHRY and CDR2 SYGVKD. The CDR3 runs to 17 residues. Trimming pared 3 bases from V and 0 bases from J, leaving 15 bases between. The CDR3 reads CAISEYGTRSSGNTIYF. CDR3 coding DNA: TGTGCCATCAGTGAATACGGGACACGGAGCTCTGGAAACACCATATATTTT.

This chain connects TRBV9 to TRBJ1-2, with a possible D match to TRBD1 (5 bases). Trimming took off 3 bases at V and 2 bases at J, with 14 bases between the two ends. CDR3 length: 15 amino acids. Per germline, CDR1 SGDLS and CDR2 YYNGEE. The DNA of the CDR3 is TGTGCCAGCAGCGGGGAGGCCTACAGGAACTATGGCTACACCTTC. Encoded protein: CASSGEAYRNYGYTF.

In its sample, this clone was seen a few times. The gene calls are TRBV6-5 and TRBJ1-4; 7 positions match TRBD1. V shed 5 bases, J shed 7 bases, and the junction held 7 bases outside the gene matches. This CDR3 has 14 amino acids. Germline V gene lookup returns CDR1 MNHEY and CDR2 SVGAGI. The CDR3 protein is CASSPGQPGEKLFF. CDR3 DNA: TGTGCCAGCAGTCCGGGACAGCCCGGTGAAAAACTGTTTTTT.

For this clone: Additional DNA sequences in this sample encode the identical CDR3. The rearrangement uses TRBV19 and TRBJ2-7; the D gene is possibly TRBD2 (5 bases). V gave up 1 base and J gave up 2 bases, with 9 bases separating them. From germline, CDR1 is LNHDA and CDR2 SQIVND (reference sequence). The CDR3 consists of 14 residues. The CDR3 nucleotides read TGTGCCAGTAGTATAGGCACCGGGGCCTACGAGCAGTACTTC. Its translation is CASSIGTGAYEQYF.